The clone carrying this T cell receptor (beta chain) has a single count. The CDR3 loop spans 18 amino acids. The data are from a study of control samples from healthy donors and cancer patients. The method was immunoSEQ multiplex PCR; TCRdb's version includes in-frame clones alone and lacks a portion of them. Among around 90,000 clones listed, about 85% were seen once. The V and J genes are TRBV21-1 and TRBJ2-2; the table assigns TRBD1, which was not confirmed against the DNA. TRBV21-1 is recorded as a pseudogene. The sequencing sample was made of blood. This receptor was taken from a woman in her 40s in good health. This CDR3 reads CASSKVVFRDRVTGELFF. Here the CDR3 DNA reads TGTGCCAGCAGCAAAGTAGTTTTTAGGGACAGGGTCACCGGGGAGCTGTTTTTT.